The clone carrying this T cell receptor beta chain was seen only a few times. Its antigen is currently unknown. A much larger clone sits a single nucleotide away, making a read error possible. These data are taken from a study of response to subunit inactivated influenza vaccine. Study-wide points: The authors suggested that every seasonal influenza vaccination recruits few new T cells.

V was clipped by 2 bases and J by 6 bases; unmatched bases: 1. The CDR3 has 13 residues. A single record per CDR3 protein comes from TCRdb applying MiXCR to the RT-PCR reads. The table shows 650,000 or so distinct CDR3 sequences, with 14% occurring only once. The sample was PBMCs from blood, taken around 14 days before vaccination. This TCR came from a man aged 45 to 65 who received an inactivated influenza vaccine. V gene TRBV12-3 or TRBV12-4 combines with J gene TRBJ2-3; 8 bases fit TRBD2. DNA of the CDR3: TGTGCCAGCAGTTTACGGGGGGGGGATACGCAGTATTTT. Its translation: CASSLRGGDTQYF.